Presented here are 21 T cell receptor beta chains from one specimen sequenced in a study of T cell responses to AZD1222 COVID-19 vaccine. Method: immunoSEQ multiplex PCR; TCRdb's copy keeps in-frame clones and lacks some. The data hold about 100,000 clones, with roughly 87% observed a single time. The sample consisted of peripheral blood, taken on day 0 of AZD1222 vaccination. The receptors shown here come from an adult in good health.

This clone has a single count. The chain has TRBV2 and TRBJ1-1; possible D gene TRBD1, 6 bases. Trimming took 6 bases from V and 0 from J, leaving 14 bases between them. The CDR3 consists of 15 residues. Germline V gene data show CDR1 as SNHLY and CDR2 as FYNNEI. CDR3 in amino acids: CASSPTGLMNTEAFF. The DNA for the CDR3 is TGTGCCAGCAGCCCGACAGGCCTCATGAACACTGAAGCTTTCTTT.

This clone was observed a single time. This chain links TRBV25-1 with TRBJ1-2; D perhaps matches TRBD1 (5 bases). V lost 2 bases to trimming and J lost 0 bases, with 7 bases between them. Germline loops: CDR1 MGHDK, CDR2 SYGVNS. This CDR3 comprises 14 residues. The CDR3 DNA reads as TGTGCCAGCAGTGAAGCAGGGACTAACTATGGCTACACCTTC. This translates into CASSEAGTNYGYTF.

This clone occurred once. The chain is built from TRBV5-1 and TRBJ2-1; D uncertain. V was shortened by 2 bases and J by 1 base, with 10 bases between the two germline ends. The germline gives CDR1 SGHRS, CDR2 YFSETQ. The CDR3 is made up of 15 amino acids. CDR3: CASSFELSSYNEQFF. CDR3 sequence (DNA): TGCGCCAGCAGCTTTGAGTTATCGTCCTACAATGAGCAGTTCTTC.

J is TRBJ2-1 and V is TRBV4-2, with 13 bases lining up with TRBD2. Germline V gives CDR1 LGHNA, CDR2 YNFKEQ. CDR3 length equals 14 residues. The J segment lost 10 bases and the V segment lost 8 bases, leaving 8 bases of the junction unmatched. CDR3 coding DNA: TGTGCCAGCCGGACTAGCGGGAGTGATGGGGAGCAGTTCTTC. Amino acid sequence: CASRTSGSDGEQFF.

The CDR3 DNA reads TGTGCCAGCAGTGAACGGGTGTCCCAAGAGACCCAGTACTTC. This translates into CASSERVSQETQYF. The rearrangement joins TRBV2 to TRBJ2-5; D gene unclear. This CDR3 is built from 14 residues. The V and J ends lost 2 bases and 1 base respectively, with 8 bases between them. The V gene's germline CDR1 is SNHLY and CDR2 FYNNEI.

The sample holds one count of this clone. J is TRBJ2-3 and V is TRBV2; 8 bases are shared with TRBD1. The germline CDR1 and CDR2 sequences are SNHLY and FYNNEI. V shed 7 bases, J shed 4 bases, and the junction held 7 bases outside the gene matches. The CDR3 consists of 14 residues. CDR3 amino acids: CASKRTGLADTQYF. CDR3 in DNA: TGTGCCAGCAAAAGGACAGGGCTTGCAGATACGCAGTATTTT.

V and J are TRBV30 and TRBJ2-5; weak D call: TRBD2 (6 bases). The V gene's germline CDR1 is GTSNPN and CDR2 SVGIG (reference sequence). The length of the CDR3 is 14 residues. Trimming pared 3 bases from V and 2 bases from J, leaving 13 bases between. In nucleotides, the CDR3 is TGTGCCTGGAGGCGGGACCCAGAGCAAGAGACCCAGTACTTC. Translation: CAWRRDPEQETQYF.

This rearrangement joins TRBV6-5 to TRBJ2-3; D uncertain. The CDR3 covers 15 residues. Germline V lookup: CDR1 MNHEY, CDR2 SVGAGI. V was cut by 4 bases and J by 3 bases, with 14 bases left in between. CDR3 sequence: CASSSNQKRTDTQYF. The CDR3, as DNA: TGTGCCAGCAGTTCTAACCAAAAGAGGACAGATACGCAGTATTTT.

Here the CDR3 reads CASDRGLSGNTIYF. CDR3 in DNA: TGTGCCAGTGACCGGGGACTTTCTGGAAACACCATATATTTT. The genes are TRBV5-8 and TRBJ1-3; tentative D call: TRBD1 (5 bases). V shed 8 bases and J shed 1 base, with 13 bases lying between them. The CDR3 has 14 amino acids. Germline V gene lookup returns CDR1 SGHTS and CDR2 YDEGEE.

Of note for this clone: The same CDR3 is also encoded by other DNA sequences in this sample. This rearrangement joins TRBV5-1 to TRBJ2-2, with D uncertain. The CDR3 has 13 residues. Looked up from germline, CDR1 is SGHRS and CDR2 is YFSETQ. Trimming took 2 bases from V and 3 from J, leaving 5 bases between them. The CDR3 spells CASSLTDTGELFF. DNA of the CDR3: TGCGCCAGCAGCTTAACGGACACCGGGGAGCTGTTTTTT.

The chain couples TRBV21-1 to TRBJ2-1; the table's D gene call, TRBD2, was not cross checked with the DNA. TRBV21-1 is described as a pseudogene. The CDR3 runs to 18 residues. CDR3 sequence: CASSEGLAGGPSYNEQFF. For the CDR3, the DNA is TGTGCCAGCAGCGAGGGACTAGCGGGAGGGCCATCCTACAATGAGCAGTTCTTC.

The chain links TRBV19 to TRBJ1-5; D uncertain. The CDR3 loop spans 15 amino acids. Germline-derived CDR1 and CDR2 are LNHDA and SQIVND (reference sequence). V shed 1 base and J shed 5 bases, with 12 bases lying between them. DNA of the CDR3: TGTGCCAGTAGTATAGTTGGGGTAGGGTATCAGCCCCAGCATTTT. This codes for CASSIVGVGYQPQHF.

Only one count was recorded for this clone. The gene calls are TRBV4-1 and TRBJ2-7, with D maybe TRBD2 (6 bases). The CDR3 sequence is 17 residues long. The V gene lost 1 base and the J gene lost 4 bases, with 20 bases spanning the gap. The germline CDR1 and CDR2 sequences are MGHRA and YSYEKL. The CDR3 here is CASSQAYLLADLYEQYF. For the CDR3, the DNA is TGCGCCAGCAGCCAAGCTTACCTACTAGCCGACCTTTACGAGCAGTACTTC.

CDR3 DNA sequence: TGTGCCAGCAGCGAGACAGCAACGGGTGAGCAGTACTTC. Translated, it gives CASSETATGEQYF. The chain uses TRBV6-4 and TRBJ2-7, with a weak D call TRBD1 (5 bases). The CDR3 contains 13 residues. The germline gives CDR1 MRHNA, CDR2 SNTAGT. V was shortened by 6 bases and J by 7 bases, with 16 bases between the two germline ends.

V is TRBV4-2 and J is TRBJ1-2, with D unclear. Deletions cut 0 bases from V and 4 bases from J, with 6 bases between. Germline V CDR1 and CDR2: LGHNA, YNFKEQ. This CDR3 is built from 13 residues. The CDR3 DNA sequence: TGTGCCAGCAGCCAAGATGACCTCTATGGCTACACCTTC. Amino acids: CASSQDDLYGYTF.

The chain recombines TRBV12-5 with TRBJ2-2; TRBD2 agrees at 10 bases. With 0 bases clipped from V and 6 bases from J, the junction kept 10 bases outside the gene matches. The CDR3 consists of 18 residues. Germline CDR1 reads LGHNT; CDR2 reads FRNRAP. In DNA, the CDR3 is TGTGCTAGTGGTTTGGTACAGAGCGGGAGGGCCCTCGCCGGGGAGCTGTTTTTT. Translated, it gives CASGLVQSGRALAGELFF.

This clone was recorded many times. The chain recombines TRBV6-5 with TRBJ2-3, with 9 bases lining up with TRBD2. The CDR3 sequence is 15 residues long. The germline V gene encodes CDR1 MNHEY and CDR2 SVGAGI. V gave up 6 bases and J gave up 3 bases; unmatched junction bases: 7. The CDR3 nucleotides are TGTGCCAGCAGGTCGGGACTAGCAGGGACAGATACGCAGTATTTT. It codes for CASRSGLAGTDTQYF.

This chain links TRBV29-1 with TRBJ2-6, with a weak D call TRBD1 (6 bases). CDR1 SQVTM and CDR2 ANQGSEA come from the germline V gene. This CDR3 has 15 amino acids. V gave up 6 bases and J gave up 0 bases, with 12 bases separating them. DNA for the CDR3: TGCAGCGTGATAACAGGGCTCTCTGGGGCCAACGTCCTGACTTTC. Translated: CSVITGLSGANVLTF.

This chain joins TRBV10-3 and TRBJ2-7; no reliable D call. This CDR3 has 14 amino acids. Germline-derived CDR1 and CDR2 are ENHRY and SYGVKD. V dropped 5 bases and J dropped 3 bases, with 14 bases sitting between them. CDR3 sequence reads: CAISTTDVGYEQYF. The CDR3 bases are TGTGCCATCAGTACGACTGACGTTGGCTACGAGCAGTACTTC.

The genes are TRBV5-4 and TRBJ2-1; possibly TRBD2 for D (5 bases). The germline gives CDR1 SGHNT, CDR2 YYREEE (reference sequence). CDR3 length: 18 residues. The germline V and J ends were trimmed by 5 bases and 10 bases, with 31 bases remaining between them. The CDR3 reads CASRSREGLKAVLWEQFF. CDR3 coding DNA: TGTGCCAGCAGGTCCCGAGAAGGACTCAAGGCCGTTCTCTGGGAGCAGTTCTTC.

The V call is TRBV10-3, the J call TRBJ1-1, with D possibly TRBD1 on 5 matching bases. CDR1 and CDR2 from the germline V gene are ENHRY and SYGVKD. The CDR3 runs to 16 residues. Trimming shortened V by 3 bases and J by 2 bases, and 16 bases separated the two germline ends. CDR3 in amino acids: CAISEQPGQGNTEAFF. Here the CDR3 DNA reads TGTGCCATCAGTGAACAACCGGGGCAGGGAAACACTGAAGCTTTCTTT.